The 13 T cell receptor beta chains reported below all come from one sample, sequenced in a study of blood T cell repertoires in COVID-19. Assay: immunoSEQ multiplex PCR; the TCRdb copy retains only in-frame clones and omits some. The sample holds 350,000 to 450,000 clones, about 88% seen once. Source material: PBMCs or T cells enriched from blood (not recorded which). The origin of the receptors is a woman younger than 35 who had been exposed to COVID-19.

The chain uses TRBV7-2 and TRBJ2-1; a possible D gene is TRBD2 (7 bases). Germline values: CDR1 SGHTA, CDR2 FQGNSA. Deletions cut 4 bases from V and 0 bases from J, with 22 bases between. The CDR3 covers 19 residues. The CDR3 sequence: CASSWSGGGGQRSYNEQFF. The CDR3 coding sequence is TGTGCCAGCAGCTGGTCTGGGGGCGGGGGACAACGCTCCTACAATGAGCAGTTCTTC.

This clone was seen once. The CDR3 sequence is CASSPRLAGGSNEQFF. The CDR3 nucleotides are TGTGCCAGCTCACCGAGACTAGCGGGAGGCTCTAATGAGCAGTTCTTC. The chain couples TRBV18 to TRBJ2-1; 13 positions match TRBD2. The CDR3 contains 16 residues. The germline CDR1 and CDR2 sequences are KGHSH and LQKENI. Trimming removed 3 bases from V and 7 bases from J; junction bases left unmatched: 6.

With regard to this clone: The identical CDR3 is also encoded by other nucleotide sequences in the sample. This chain joins TRBV11-2 and TRBJ1-1; 8 nucleotides line up with TRBD1. The germline V gene has CDR1 SGHAT and CDR2 FQNNGV. The CDR3 consists of 14 residues. The V and J ends lost 5 bases and 2 bases, in that order; junction bases with no gene match: 4. CDR3 sequence: CASSPGQGNTEAFF. CDR3 bases: TGTGCCAGCAGCCCCGGACAGGGAAACACTGAAGCTTTCTTT.

Comment on this clone: Other DNA sequences in the sample encode the same CDR3. The chain joins TRBV6-5 to TRBJ1-1; no definite D call. CDR3 length: 12 amino acids. V lost 5 bases and J lost 0, with 4 bases in between. CDR1 and CDR2 from the germline V gene are MNHEY and SVGAGI. CDR3 bases: TGTGCCAGCAGTCTTTTGAACACTGAAGCTTTCTTT. It specifies CASSLLNTEAFF.

This clone was observed a single time. This sequence joins TRBV28 and TRBJ1-1, with D unresolved. The germline V gene encodes CDR1 MDHEN and CDR2 SYDVKM. The CDR3 is 13 residues long. Between the trimmed V and J ends, which lost 7 bases and 0 bases, there was a span of 9 bases. CDR3 coding DNA: TGTGCCAGCACTCCGTTAGTGAACACTGAAGCTTTCTTT. Translation gives CASTPLVNTEAFF.

The V gene is TRBV7-9, the J gene TRBJ1-2; a possible D gene is TRBD1 (6 bases). This CDR3 spans 16 amino acids. Per germline, CDR1 SEHNR and CDR2 FQNEAQ (reference sequence). Trimming stripped 5 bases from V and 0 bases from J, with 16 bases between. The CDR3 DNA sequence: TGTGCCAGCAGCCCAAGAATAGGGACACCTAACTATGGCTACACCTTC. The encoded protein is CASSPRIGTPNYGYTF.

The chain is built from TRBV9 and TRBJ2-3; 9 positions match TRBD1. The CDR3 sequence is 15 residues long. CDR1 and CDR2 (germline): SGDLS, YYNGEE. V lost 3 bases, J lost 4 bases, and 6 bases stayed unmatched. The CDR3 loop is CASSGRDRVADTQYF. CDR3 coding DNA: TGTGCCAGCAGCGGCCGGGACAGGGTTGCAGATACGCAGTATTTT.

The chain couples TRBV13 to TRBJ2-7, with 12 nucleotides matching TRBD2. Trimming cost V 5 bases and J 0 bases; bases outside gene matches: 5. The CDR3 runs to 16 residues. Germline V gene sequence: CDR1 PRHDT, CDR2 FYEKMQ (reference sequence). In nucleotides, the CDR3 is TGTGCCAGCAGCCCTCTAGCGGGGGGGCCCTCCTACGAGCAGTACTTC. This codes for CASSPLAGGPSYEQYF.

The V call is TRBV1, the J call TRBJ2-1; the D call in the table, TRBD1, was not verified against the DNA. TRBV1 is an annotated pseudogene. CDR3 length: 15 residues. CDR3 sequence reads: CTSSQDQDSYNEQFF. The CDR3 nucleotides read TGCACCAGCAGCCAAGATCAGGACAGTTACAATGAGCAGTTCTTC.

As for this clone: The same CDR3 arises from other DNA sequences in this sample as well. The rearrangement uses TRBV5-1 and TRBJ1-5; 8 bases are a match to TRBD1. The CDR3 covers 15 residues. The germline V gene encodes CDR1 SGHRS and CDR2 YFSETQ. After removal of 3 bases from V and 3 bases from J, the junction contained 5 bases not matched to a gene. The chain's CDR3 is CASSSGQGDNQPQHF. Here the CDR3 DNA reads TGCGCCAGCAGCTCCGGACAGGGCGACAATCAGCCCCAGCATTTT.

V gene TRBV30 combines with J gene TRBJ1-4; 8 bases map to TRBD1. The CDR3 has 15 residues. V lost 4 bases to trimming and J lost 7 bases; unmatched junction nucleotides: 11. The germline CDR1 and CDR2 sequences are GTSNPN and SVGIG (reference sequence). CDR3 region: CAWTHPGQGAEKLFF. DNA of the CDR3: TGTGCCTGGACCCACCCGGGGCAGGGGGCTGAAAAACTGTTTTTT.

CDR3 protein: CASSQGTGGGTEAFF. In nucleotides, the CDR3 is TGCGCCAGCAGCCAAGGGACAGGGGGTGGCACTGAAGCTTTCTTT. This chain uses TRBV4-3 with TRBJ1-1; 10 nucleotides line up with TRBD1. Trimming removed 1 base from V and 4 bases from J; junction bases left unmatched: 3. This CDR3 has 15 amino acids. Germline CDR1 and CDR2: LGHNA and YSLEER.

This clone showed up just once. The V call is TRBV18, the J call TRBJ2-7; TRBD1 matches 10 bases. Germline V gene sequence: CDR1 KGHSH, CDR2 LQKENI. V was pared by 6 bases and J by 7 bases, with 6 bases of the junction left unmatched. This CDR3 spans 13 amino acids. DNA for the CDR3: TGTGCCAGCTCCCTTGGGACAGGGGAAGAGCAGTACTTC. This codes for CASSLGTGEEQYF.